The 20 T cell receptor beta chains given below trace back to one sample, sequenced in a study of T cells in Graves' hyperthyroidism and ophthalmopathy. TCR beta CDR3 regions were amplified from RNA transcripts. The HTBI primer set drove a first-round RT-PCR of the TCR CDR3. In TCRdb, the multiplex PCR reads were re-called with MiXCR into one record per CDR3 protein. The sample yields over 500,000 distinct CDR3 sequences, roughly 15% seen once. The sample consisted of blood. Every receptor here comes from a woman in her thirties or forties with Graves' hyperthyroidism.

This clonotype came up many times. The chain joins TRBV7-3 to TRBJ2-5; 11 bases agree with TRBD2. Trimming took 4 bases from V and 5 from J; bases not matched to a gene: 3. The CDR3 covers 14 residues. CDR1 is SGHTA, CDR2 FQGTGA, per germline. The CDR3 reads CASSSTSGDETQYF. The DNA of the CDR3 is TGTGCCAGCAGCTCGACTAGCGGGGACGAGACCCAGTACTTC.

This clonotype was seen a few times. This rearrangement joins TRBV29-1 to TRBJ2-5; 13 bases fit TRBD2. Germline-derived CDR1 and CDR2 are SQVTM and ANQGSEA. With V trimmed by 6 bases and J by 7 bases, 14 bases remained unmatched. The CDR3 consists of 16 residues. CDR3: CSVPGTSGTMLGTQYF. The CDR3 nucleotides read TGCAGCGTCCCCGGGACTAGCGGGACGATGCTGGGGACCCAGTACTTC.

This clonotype has a handful of counts. V is TRBV5-1 and J is TRBJ2-3; tentatively, D is TRBD2 (5 bases). Germline V gene lookup returns CDR1 SGHRS and CDR2 YFSETQ. Trimming left V 3 bases short and J 4 bases short, with 12 bases between. This CDR3 comprises 14 residues. The CDR3 DNA is TGCGCCAGCAGCTCACGGGAAGGCGCAGATACGCAGTATTTT. Protein sequence: CASSSREGADTQYF.

This clonotype appeared a few times. This chain joins TRBV28 and TRBJ1-4, with 12 bases identical to TRBD1. Germline V CDR1 and CDR2: MDHEN, SYDVKM. The ends lost 3 bases at V and 8 bases at J; junction bases unmatched: 13. The CDR3 totals 18 residues. The CDR3 sequence: CASSFFRDRGRLKEKLFF. In nucleotides, the CDR3 is TGTGCCAGCAGTTTCTTCCGGGACAGGGGGCGCTTAAAAGAAAAACTGTTTTTT.

A few counts support this clonotype. The V call is TRBV20-1, the J call TRBJ2-1, with D hard to call. CDR1 and CDR2 from the germline V gene are DFQATT and SNEGSKA (reference sequence). The ends were cut back, 7 bases at V and 7 bases at J, with 8 bases in the middle. This CDR3 has 10 residues. This CDR3 is CSGVGNEQFF. The CDR3 nucleotides read TGCAGTGGGGTTGGTAATGAGCAGTTCTTC.

V is TRBV9 and J is TRBJ2-1; no firm D call. Trimming removed 4 bases at V and 0 bases at J, with 11 bases between. This CDR3 region has 15 residues. Germline values: CDR1 SGDLS, CDR2 YYNGEE. CDR3 residues: CASSPGSSSYNEQFF. CDR3 in DNA: TGTGCCAGCAGCCCAGGTTCAAGCTCCTACAATGAGCAGTTCTTC.

This clonotype was observed many times. The V call is TRBV28, the J call TRBJ2-6, with TRBD1 as a possible D gene (6 bases). This CDR3 is 16 amino acids long. Trimming left V 4 bases short and J 2 bases short, with 12 bases between. CDR1 and CDR2 from the germline V gene are MDHEN and SYDVKM. The CDR3 coding sequence is TGTGCCAGCAGTTCCATGACAGGCGCTGGGGCCAACGTCCTGACTTTC. As protein: CASSSMTGAGANVLTF.

This chain's CDR3 is CASSSGQGNYYNEQFF. The DNA of the CDR3 is TGTGCCAGCAGCTCGGGACAGGGGAACTACTACAATGAGCAGTTCTTC. The rearrangement links TRBV27 to TRBJ2-1; 10 bases agree with TRBD1. The trim removed 6 bases at V and 3 bases at J, leaving 8 bases unmatched. Germline V gene sequence: CDR1 MNHEY, CDR2 SMNVEV (reference sequence). The CDR3 consists of 16 residues.

This clonotype was detected many times. The CDR3 region is CASSLAWGETQYF. DNA of the CDR3: TGTGCCAGCAGCTTAGCCTGGGGGGAGACCCAGTACTTC. The chain carries TRBV7-9 and TRBJ2-5; D possibly matches TRBD1 or TRBD2 (5 bases each). Looked up from germline, CDR1 is SEHNR and CDR2 is FQNEAQ (reference sequence). The CDR3 consists of 13 residues. Trimming took off 0 bases at V and 5 bases at J, with 7 bases between the two ends.

This clonotype was seen repeatedly, ten times or more. In nucleotides, the CDR3 is TGTGCCAGCAGCCCGACTAGCGGGAGTTTAGCAGATACGCAGTATTTT. Residues: CASSPTSGSLADTQYF. This chain connects TRBV7-9 to TRBJ2-3; 12 nucleotides align to TRBD2. The CDR3 is made up of 16 amino acids. V was pared by 5 bases and J by 4 bases, with 7 bases of the junction left unmatched. Germline CDR1 SEHNR, CDR2 FQNEAQ (reference sequence). Full variable domain (rest looked up from reference TRBV7-9 and TRBJ2-3): DTGVSQNPRHKITKRGQNVTFRCDPISEHNRLYWYRQTLGQGPEFLTYFQNEAQLEKSRLLSDRFSAERPKGSFSTLEIQRTEQGDSAMYLCASSPTSGSLADTQYFGPGTRLTVL.

The gene calls are TRBV28 and TRBJ2-7; weak D call: TRBD2 (6 bases). Trimming took 4 bases from V and 3 from J, leaving 19 bases between them. The CDR3 length is 16 residues. Germline lookup yields CDR1 MDHEN and CDR2 SYDVKM. This chain's CDR3 is CASSSLGSGGDYEQYF. CDR3 coding DNA: TGTGCCAGCAGTTCCCTCGGAAGCGGAGGGGACTACGAGCAGTACTTC. Drawing the rest from reference TRBV28 and TRBJ2-7, the complete variable domain is DVKVTQSSRYLVKRTGEKVFLECVQDMDHENMFWYRQDPGLGLRLIYFSYDVKMKEKGDIPEGYSVSREKKERFSLILESASTNQTSMYLCASSSLGSGGDYEQYFGPGTRLTVT.

This clonotype was seen many times. The chain links TRBV7-2 to TRBJ2-2; 7 positions match TRBD2. The V and J ends lost 4 bases and 1 base, in that order; junction bases with no gene match: 6. The CDR3 consists of 16 residues. Germline values: CDR1 SGHTA, CDR2 FQGNSA. In DNA form, the CDR3 reads TGTGCCAGCAGCTCAGCGGGACTTAGGAACACCGGGGAGCTGTTTTTT. This sequence encodes CASSSAGLRNTGELFF.

At least ten counts were recorded for this clonotype. The chain is built from TRBV3-1 and TRBJ2-5; either TRBD1 or TRBD2 may supply D (6 bases each). This CDR3 contains 16 residues. Deletions cut 1 base from V and 4 bases from J, with 16 bases between. Germline V gives CDR1 LGHDT, CDR2 YNNKEL (reference sequence). DNA of the CDR3: TGTGCCAGCAGCCAAGCCCCCCCGGGGGCCGGAGAGACCCAGTACTTC. This gives the protein CASSQAPPGAGETQYF.

This clonotype was recorded at least ten times. The gene calls are TRBV12-3 or TRBV12-4 and TRBJ1-1; perhaps TRBD1 as D (5 bases). The CDR3 has 16 amino acids. The V end lost 4 bases, the J end lost 6 bases, and 21 bases lay between the germline ends. The DNA for the CDR3 is TGTGCCAGCAGTTCCCGGGGCGGGTCCAACAACGCTGAAGCTTTCTTT. It yields the protein CASSSRGGSNNAEAFF.

There are many counts of this clonotype. This chain connects TRBV11-2 to TRBJ2-3; 7 bases agree with TRBD1. The CDR3 has 14 residues. Germline lookup yields CDR1 SGHAT and CDR2 FQNNGV. V dropped 5 bases and J dropped 6; count of bases not matched to a gene: 8. CDR3 amino acids: CASSLLPTGDTQYF. The CDR3, as DNA: TGTGCCAGCAGCCTCCTCCCGACAGGGGATACGCAGTATTTT.

This clonotype was counted between two and nine times. CDR3 nucleotides: TGTGCCAGCAGCCGAACTAGGGGAACCTACGAGCAGTACTTC. It yields the protein CASSRTRGTYEQYF. The chain combines TRBV6-1 with TRBJ2-7; D may be TRBD1 or TRBD2 (5 bases each). The CDR3 covers 14 residues. From germline, CDR1 is MNHNS and CDR2 SASEGT. V was cut by 6 bases and J by 2 bases, with 14 bases left in between.

The chain has TRBV11-2 and TRBJ2-3; TRBD2 matches 9 bases. The junction had 6 bases not matched to a gene; V was cut back by 6 bases and J by 2 bases. Germline lookup yields CDR1 SGHAT and CDR2 FQNNGV. The CDR3 totals 15 residues. The DNA of the CDR3 is TGTGCCAGCAGTATGACTAGCGGCCTCACAGATACGCAGTATTTT. This translates into CASSMTSGLTDTQYF.

A note on this clonotype: One end of the junction is discordant with germline, which a read error may explain. The chain couples TRBV24-1 to TRBJ2-7, with TRBD1 identical over 9 bases. This CDR3 contains 15 residues. CDR1 and CDR2 from the germline V gene are KGHDR and SFDVKD. CDR3 nucleotides: TGTGCCACCAGTGATGGACAGGGGCCCTCCTGCGAGCAGTACTTC. This translates into CATSDGQGPSCEQYF.

This chain uses TRBV3-1 with TRBJ1-3; D is possibly TRBD1 (5 bases). The germline V and J ends were trimmed by 1 base and 8 bases, with 15 bases remaining between them. The CDR3 has 15 residues. Germline CDR1 and CDR2: LGHDT and YNNKEL (reference sequence). The CDR3 spells CASSQGRRAVDTIYF. In nucleotides, the CDR3 is TGTGCCAGCAGCCAAGGTCGCAGGGCCGTTGACACCATATATTTT. The entire variable domain, with the rest obtained from reference TRBV3-1 and TRBJ1-3, is as follows: DTAVSQTPKYLVTQMGNDKSIKCEQNLGHDTMYWYKQDSKKFLKIMFSYNNKELIINETVPNRFSPKSPDKAHLNLHINSLELGDSAVYFCASSQGRRAVDTIYFGEGSWLTVV.

This clonotype has ten or more counts. The gene calls are TRBV28 and TRBJ2-1; TRBD2 agrees at 9 bases. In germline, CDR1 is MDHEN, CDR2 SYDVKM. The CDR3 covers 17 residues. V gave up 1 base and J gave up 3 bases; unmatched junction bases: 7. The CDR3 coding sequence is TGTGCCAGCAGTTTATCTTTAGCGGGAGTAATCTACAATGAGCAGTTCTTC. Translation gives CASSLSLAGVIYNEQFF. The full variable domain, in which reference TRBV28 and TRBJ2-1 provide the parts outside the CDR3, is DVKVTQSSRYLVKRTGEKVFLECVQDMDHENMFWYRQDPGLGLRLIYFSYDVKMKEKGDIPEGYSVSREKKERFSLILESASTNQTSMYLCASSLSLAGVIYNEQFFGPGTRLTVL.